Listed here are 11 T cell receptor beta chains from one sample, sequenced in a study of CD4 T cells in relation to SARS-CoV-2 and coronaviruses. Repertoires were generated with immunoSEQ multiplex PCR, while TCRdb's copy carries only in-frame clones and drops some. The data contain about 23,000 clones, roughly 82% of them singletons. These receptors' targets are unknown. CD4+ T cells from unexposed donors were obtained before the COVID-19 pandemic (2011-2018). The cells were cultured for about ten days before CD4+ T cells were isolated. Sample: CD4+ T cells from PBMCs, cultured in vitro. The receptor set was obtained from a human donor in good health.

This sequence joins TRBV19 and TRBJ2-5, with D maybe TRBD1 (5 bases). V was shortened by 3 bases and J by 2 bases, with 13 bases between the two germline ends. Germline V gives CDR1 LNHDA, CDR2 SQIVND (reference sequence). The CDR3 runs to 15 residues. CDR3 in DNA: TGTGCCAGTAGTATTGGTCCAGGGCGTCAAGAGACCCAGTACTTC. Its translation: CASSIGPGRQETQYF. The full variable domain, completed using reference TRBV19 and TRBJ2-5, is DGGITQSPKYLFRKEGQNVTLSCEQNLNHDAMYWYRQDPGQGLRLIYYSQIVNDFQKGDIAEGYSVSREKKESFPLTVTSAQKNPTAFYLCASSIGPGRQETQYFGPGTRLLVL.

This chain uses TRBV7-8 with TRBJ2-6, with D possibly matching TRBD2 (5 bases). CDR3 size: 17 residues. V was pared by 8 bases and J by 1 base, with 18 bases between. Germline-derived CDR1 and CDR2 are SGHVS and FQNEAQ. DNA for the CDR3: TGTGCCAGCGGCCCTCCCGGGGTGGGGTCTGGGGCCAACGTCCTGACTTTC. This encodes CASGPPGVGSGANVLTF.

The chain couples TRBV7-2 to TRBJ2-2; 8 bases line up with TRBD2. V shed 8 bases and J 6 bases; nucleotides not matched to a gene: 20. Germline CDR1 and CDR2: SGHTA and FQGNSA. The CDR3 runs 18 residues. CDR3 protein: CASLGGVLGTSFPGELFF. The CDR3 nucleotides read TGTGCCAGCCTCGGGGGTGTGTTAGGGACTAGTTTCCCCGGGGAGCTGTTTTTT. The whole variable domain, remainder taken from reference TRBV7-2 and TRBJ2-2, is GAGVSQSPSNKVTEKGKDVELRCDPISGHTALYWYRQSLGQGLEFLIYFQGNSAPDKSGLPSDRFSAERTGGSVSTLTIQRTQQEDSAVYLCASLGGVLGTSFPGELFFGEGSRLTVL.

This chain links TRBV27 with TRBJ2-1; 11 bases are a match to TRBD2. The germline CDR1 and CDR2 sequences are MNHEY and SMNVEV (reference sequence). CDR3 length: 16 residues. After removal of 4 bases from V and 3 bases from J, the junction contained 5 bases not matched to a gene. CDR3 in amino acids: CASSSASGGFYNEQFF. In DNA, the CDR3 is TGTGCCAGCAGTTCCGCTAGCGGGGGGTTCTACAATGAGCAGTTCTTC.

V and J are TRBV18 and TRBJ1-2; 8 bases fit TRBD1. The CDR3 is made up of 16 amino acids. Germline lookup yields CDR1 KGHSH and CDR2 LQKENI. The J segment lost 4 bases and the V segment lost 3 bases, leaving 10 bases of the junction unmatched. CDR3 nucleotide sequence: TGTGCCAGCTCACCGCGCCTGACAGGGGTACGCTATGGCTACACCTTC. Protein product: CASSPRLTGVRYGYTF.

V gene TRBV7-2 combines with J gene TRBJ2-3; the D is unclear. This CDR3 is 14 amino acids long. Germline lookup yields CDR1 SGHTA and CDR2 FQGNSA. Trimming took 7 bases from V and 1 from J, leaving 12 bases between them. In DNA form, the CDR3 reads TGTGCCAGCATCCTGATCTCGGGCACAGATACGCAGTATTTT. Its protein is CASILISGTDTQYF. The variable domain in full, completed from reference TRBV7-2 and TRBJ2-3, reads GAGVSQSPSNKVTEKGKDVELRCDPISGHTALYWYRQSLGQGLEFLIYFQGNSAPDKSGLPSDRFSAERTGGSVSTLTIQRTQQEDSAVYLCASILISGTDTQYFGPGTRLTVL.

The chain employs TRBV6-5 and TRBJ1-1; D is unresolved. The CDR3 sequence is 13 residues long. Germline V CDR1 and CDR2: MNHEY, SVGAGI. The V end was cut by 1 base, the J end by 2 bases, with 5 bases between. The CDR3 loop is CASSYWGNTEAFF. The CDR3 DNA sequence: TGTGCCAGCAGTTACTGGGGAAACACTGAAGCTTTCTTT.

J is TRBJ2-7 and V is TRBV5-1; 12 bases are a match to TRBD1. The CDR3 loop spans 13 amino acids. Trimming took 4 bases from V and 6 from J; bases not matched to a gene: 2. Per germline, CDR1 SGHRS and CDR2 YFSETQ. CDR3 nucleotide sequence: TGCGCCAGCAGCGGGGGACAGGGGGCCGAGCAGTACTTC. Its translation: CASSGGQGAEQYF. The variable domain in full, completed from reference TRBV5-1 and TRBJ2-7, reads KAGVTQTPRYLIKTRGQQVTLSCSPISGHRSVSWYQQTPGQGLQFLFEYFSETQRNKGNFPGRFSGRQFSNSRSEMNVSTLELGDSALYLCASSGGQGAEQYFGPGTRLTVT.

The rearrangement uses TRBV2 and TRBJ1-2, with 11 bases aligning to TRBD1. This CDR3 has 13 residues. The V gene end was trimmed by 8 bases and the J gene end by 7 bases; junction bases not matched to a gene: 6. Germline lookup yields CDR1 SNHLY and CDR2 FYNNEI. The CDR3 coding sequence is TGTGCCAGCGGGACAGGGGGTTCAGGTGGCTACACCTTC. It translates to CASGTGGSGGYTF.

The chain joins TRBV3-1 (or the pseudogene TRBV3-2) to TRBJ2-3; D possibly corresponds to TRBD2 (5 bases). V shed 8 bases and J shed 4 bases, with 10 bases lying between them. Germline V gene data show CDR1 as LGHDT and CDR2 as YNNKEL (reference sequence). The CDR3 runs 12 residues. In nucleotides, the CDR3 is TGTGCCAGCTCAAACGGGGCAGATACGCAGTATTTT. Amino acid sequence: CASSNGADTQYF.

The gene calls are TRBV21-1 and TRBJ1-5. TRBV21-1 is marked as a pseudogene. This CDR3 region has 14 residues. This chain's CDR3 is CASSKEKGNQPQHF. The CDR3 coding sequence is TGTGCCAGCAGCAAAGAGAAAGGCAATCAGCCCCAGCATTTT.